These 22 T cell receptor beta chains came from one sample sequenced in a study of CD8+ T cells in alopecia areata. TCR sequencing used cDNA made by reverse transcription of extracted RNA. The data were produced by immunoSEQ multiplex PCR, yet TCRdb's version contains in-frame clones alone and is incomplete. This table has a few hundred thousand clones, roughly two fifths appearing once. This sample's treatment: oral pan-JAK inhibitor, 5-10 mg twice daily. The sequencing here drew on CD4+ T cells sorted from blood, taken at roughly week 30, from a patient treated with tofacitinib. The receptors originated from a human donor with alopecia areata.

The J gene is TRBJ1-2, the V gene TRBV6-5; D is unclear. CDR3 length: 15 amino acids. Germline V lookup: CDR1 MNHEY, CDR2 SVGAGI. Trimming took off 2 bases at V and 7 bases at J, with 17 bases between the two ends. Here the CDR3 reads CASSYGWAAYGGYTF. CDR3 DNA sequence: TGTGCCAGCAGTTACGGGTGGGCGGCTTACGGTGGCTACACCTTC.

V is TRBV30 and J is TRBJ2-2; D is unclear. Trimming cost V 2 bases and J 3 bases, with 7 bases left between them. This CDR3 has 13 residues. Germline values: CDR1 GTSNPN, CDR2 SVGIG (reference sequence). The CDR3: CAWSNGYTGELFF. The CDR3 DNA reads TGTGCCTGGAGTAACGGGTACACCGGGGAGCTGTTTTTT.

This clone was found a few times. V usage is TRBV29-1 and J usage is TRBJ2-7; tentative D call: TRBD2 (6 bases). The CDR3 has 11 residues. Germline lookup yields CDR1 SQVTM and CDR2 ANQGSEA. V lost 6 bases, J lost 7 bases, and 13 bases lay in between. CDR3 sequence: CSVVGLREQYF. In DNA form, the CDR3 reads TGCAGCGTGGTTGGACTACGGGAGCAGTACTTC.

The chain joins TRBV5-1 to TRBJ2-3; TRBD2 matches at 8 bases. The CDR3 spans 16 residues. Germline CDR1 is SGHRS and CDR2 is YFSETQ. After removal of 3 bases from V and 4 bases from J, the junction contained 10 bases not matched to a gene. CDR3 nucleotide sequence: TGCGCCAGCAGCTCCGTCGGCGGGGGGCCCGCAGATACGCAGTATTTT. Its protein product is CASSSVGGGPADTQYF.

Only a few counts were recorded for this clone. This chain links TRBV6-6 with TRBJ2-3; no clear D gene. The CDR3 runs 12 residues. Trimming removed 8 bases from V and 0 bases from J, with 6 bases in between. Germline V gene lookup returns CDR1 MNHNY and CDR2 SVGAGI (reference sequence). CDR3 sequence (DNA): TGTGCCAGCGGCCCTAGCACAGATACGCAGTATTTT. The encoded protein is CASGPSTDTQYF.

This chain joins TRBV10-3 and TRBJ2-7; D might be TRBD2 (5 bases). From germline, CDR1 is ENHRY and CDR2 SYGVKD. The V end was cut by 2 bases, the J end by 4 bases, with 12 bases between. This CDR3 spans 14 amino acids. The CDR3 DNA follows: TGTGCCATCAGTGAGGGCCAGACTATATACGAGCAGTACTTC. Translated: CAISEGQTIYEQYF.

V and J are TRBV29-1 and TRBJ1-1; D perhaps matches TRBD1 (6 bases). Trimming removed 2 bases from V and 1 base from J, with 11 bases in between. This CDR3 is 14 amino acids long. From germline, CDR1 is SQVTM and CDR2 ANQGSEA. Written as DNA, the CDR3 is TGCAGCGTTGAATTTCGACAGGCGAACACTGAAGCTTTCTTT. Translation: CSVEFRQANTEAFF.

This chain connects TRBV30 to TRBJ2-7, with D possibly being TRBD2 (6 bases). V dropped 4 bases and J dropped 3 bases, with 16 bases sitting between them. The CDR3 covers 14 residues. The germline V gene has CDR1 GTSNPN and CDR2 SVGIG (reference sequence). CDR3 DNA: TGTGCCTGGACTAGCGCCGGGGCCGTCTACGAGCAGTACTTC. Its protein product is CAWTSAGAVYEQYF.

This clone was found a few times. This is likely a read error, given that the CDR3 carries no conserved phenylalanine or tryptophan at its end. The limits of the CDR3 on the DNA are not certain, so only TCRdb's listed CDR3 is given. The J gene is TRBJ2-7, the V gene TRBV21-1. TRBV21-1 is listed as a pseudogene. Termini included, the CDR3 measures 10 amino acids. The CDR3 sequence is CASSKGNTNL.

This clone was picked up a small number of times. The chain joins TRBV30 to TRBJ2-1, with 7 positions matching TRBD1. The CDR3 spans 15 residues. Germline assignment: CDR1 GTSNPN and CDR2 SVGIG (reference sequence). V lost 2 bases to trimming and J lost 2 bases; unmatched junction nucleotides: 6. Here the CDR3 DNA reads TGTGCCTGGAGTTTCTTAGGACAGGCCTACAATGAGCAGTTCTTC. As protein: CAWSFLGQAYNEQFF.

The genes are TRBV12-5 and TRBJ2-1, with D hard to call. The ends were cut back, 1 base at V and 12 bases at J, with 10 bases in the middle. The germline V gene encodes CDR1 LGHNT and CDR2 FRNRAP. This CDR3 region has 12 residues. The CDR3 loop is CASGLDTSGQFF. The CDR3 coding sequence is TGTGCTAGTGGTTTGGATACGTCAGGGCAGTTCTTC.

This sequence joins TRBV20-1 and TRBJ1-2; D is possibly TRBD1 (5 bases). CDR1 DFQATT and CDR2 SNEGSKA come from the germline V gene (reference sequence). The length of the CDR3 is 11 residues. V lost 3 bases and J 12 bases, leaving 14 bases between the germline ends. CDR3 bases: TGCAGTGCTAGTCCCCACGAGGGGCACACCTTC. Protein: CSASPHEGHTF.

The rearrangement links TRBV6-6 to TRBJ2-2; D is ambiguous. The CDR3 loop spans 15 amino acids. The germline V and J ends were trimmed by 2 bases and 5 bases, with 12 bases remaining between them. Germline V gives CDR1 MNHNY, CDR2 SVGAGI (reference sequence). DNA of the CDR3: TGTGCCAGCAGTTACCCCCAAGTGACAACCGGGGAGCTGTTTTTT. Its translation: CASSYPQVTTGELFF.

This chain connects TRBV5-1 to TRBJ1-1; 7 nucleotides agree with TRBD1. The CDR3 is 13 amino acids. The V and J ends lost 4 bases and 4 bases, in that order; junction bases with no gene match: 4. Germline V gene sequence: CDR1 SGHRS, CDR2 YFSETQ. The CDR3: CASSGTEGTEAFF. Written as DNA, the CDR3 is TGCGCCAGCAGCGGGACAGAGGGCACTGAAGCTTTCTTT.

The V call is TRBV15, the J call TRBJ1-1, with D perhaps TRBD1 (5 bases). The germline V and J ends were trimmed by 0 bases and 10 bases, with 18 bases remaining between them. The CDR3 has 15 residues. Germline V lookup: CDR1 LNHNV, CDR2 YYDKDF (reference sequence). The CDR3 protein is CATSREFGTPGTAFF. The CDR3 DNA reads as TGTGCCACCAGCAGAGAATTTGGGACCCCGGGGACAGCTTTCTTT. The full variable domain, in which reference TRBV15 and TRBJ1-1 provide the parts outside the CDR3, is DAMVIQNPRYQVTQFGKPVTLSCSQTLNHNVMYWYQQKSSQAPKLLFHYYDKDFNNEADTPDNFQSRRPNTSFCFLDIRSPGLGDTAMYLCATSREFGTPGTAFFGQGTRLTVV.

This chain connects TRBV5-8 to TRBJ1-1; 8 bases fit TRBD1. Germline trimming cut 3 bases from V and 0 bases from J; bases unmatched to any gene: 4. The CDR3 has 15 amino acids. Germline V CDR1 and CDR2: SGHTS, YDEGEE. Here the CDR3 DNA reads TGTGCCAGCAGCTGGAGGACAGGGTTGAACACTGAAGCTTTCTTT. It encodes CASSWRTGLNTEAFF.

This clone occurred a few times. The gene calls are TRBV15 and TRBJ1-1; D is unresolved. The CDR3 length is 13 residues. Trimming pared 2 bases from V and 6 bases from J, leaving 10 bases between. The germline V gene encodes CDR1 LNHNV and CDR2 YYDKDF (reference sequence). CDR3 bases: TGTGCCACCAGCAGATCCCCTTTATCTGAAGCTTTCTTT. Its translation: CATSRSPLSEAFF.

This sequence joins TRBV7-6 and TRBJ1-2; 7 bases are a match to TRBD1. V gave up 3 bases and J gave up 4 bases; unmatched junction bases: 5. This CDR3 spans 14 amino acids. Germline assignment: CDR1 SGHVS and CDR2 FNYEAQ. CDR3: CASSFAGGSYGYTF. The CDR3 region has the DNA TGTGCCAGCAGCTTTGCAGGGGGATCCTATGGCTACACCTTC.

This clone was counted a few times. The J gene is TRBJ2-3, the V gene TRBV19; 10 positions match TRBD1. Germline CDR1 is LNHDA and CDR2 is SQIVND (reference sequence). The CDR3 runs to 15 residues. V dropped 6 bases and J dropped 7; count of bases not matched to a gene: 10. The CDR3 DNA reads TGTGCCAGTAGCCAACCGGGACAGGGGAAATATACGCAGTATTTT. This gives the protein CASSQPGQGKYTQYF.

This clone was seen at least ten times. V is TRBV29-1 and J is TRBJ1-2; the match to TRBD1 covers 8 bases. Germline V lookup: CDR1 SQVTM, CDR2 ANQGSEA. Unmatched junction bases numbered 4, after V lost 6 bases and J lost 4 bases. The CDR3 sequence is 12 residues long. DNA for the CDR3: TGCAGCGTAGCAGACAGGGGCTATGGCTACACCTTC. Its protein product is CSVADRGYGYTF.

The genes are TRBV25-1 and TRBJ2-5; the match to TRBD1 covers 10 bases. The J segment lost 0 bases and the V segment lost 10 bases, leaving 11 bases of the junction unmatched. CDR1 and CDR2 (germline): MGHDK, SYGVNS. The CDR3 sequence is 16 residues long. CDR3 DNA: TGTGCCACTAACTCCGGGACAGGGGCGTACCAAGAGACCCAGTACTTC. Protein: CATNSGTGAYQETQYF.

CDR3 residues: CSVARLITRAEAFF. The CDR3 DNA follows: TGCAGCGTTGCCCGACTCATTACTCGCGCTGAAGCTTTCTTT. The chain carries TRBV29-1 and TRBJ1-1; D unresolved. Trimming removed 4 bases from V and 6 bases from J, with 18 bases in between. Per germline, CDR1 SQVTM and CDR2 ANQGSEA. This CDR3 is 14 amino acids long.